Listed below are T cell receptor beta chains from one sample, sequenced in a study of beta chain features in type 1 diabetes. The assay was immunoSEQ multiplex PCR, and TCRdb's table has in-frame clones only and misses some. The repertoire holds around 450,000 clones, more than 9.5% seen once, with 0.035% to 0.05% in the top ten. The specimen sequenced was naive CD4+ T cells from blood. The source of these receptors is a woman between 18 and 30 years old in good health. Both conserved end residues are part of each CDR3. The D gene is left open where the match is weak.

>12|NA|TRBV7-9|TRBJ2-5
CASSPGAETQYF
>14|TRBD1|TRBV5-1|TRBJ2-1
CASSLGRTGNEQFF
>16|TRBD1|TRBV14|TRBJ1-1
CASSLAGTGLNTEAFF
>13|NA|TRBV2|TRBJ2-3
CASTKLGLDTQYF
>16|NA|TRBV29-1|TRBJ1-4
CSVVGPKGATNEKLFF
>14|NA|TRBV5-6|TRBJ1-2
CASSVPQGRHGYTF
>13|NA|TRBV2|TRBJ1-1
CASRYRANTEAFF
>11|NA|TRBV30|NA
CAWSAVHEQYF
>13|NA|TRBV29-1|TRBJ1-3
CSVRWQAGNTIYF
>13|NA|TRBV7-2|TRBJ2-5
CASSYRDQETQYF
>16|NA|TRBV9|TRBJ2-3
CASSPPIGGYTDTQYF
>13|NA|TRBV11-1|TRBJ2-7
CASSLSRTYEQYF
>16|NA|TRBV9|TRBJ1-6
CASILSRGDNNSPLHF
>13|NA|TRBV2|TRBJ2-1
CASIRELYNEQFF
>15|NA|TRBV7-3|TRBJ2-1
CASSLRAGSHNEQFF
>12|NA|TRBV30|TRBJ1-2
CAWSVTNYGYTF
>12|TRBD1|TRBV5-6|TRBJ1-2
CASAGTGPGYTF
>14|TRBD1|TRBV7-9|TRBJ1-2
CASSLVTGDYGYTF
>16|TRBD2|TRBV5-1|TRBJ2-5
CASSLEGLAGQETQYF
>16|NA|TRBV6-5|TRBJ2-3
CASSWAPTQATDTQYF
>16|TRBD1|TRBV23-1|TRBJ1-2
CASSQSRTGAYYGYTF
>13|NA|TRBV6-5|TRBJ2-1
CASRLRADNEQFF
>13|NA|TRBV5-4|TRBJ1-1
CASSDSRNTEAFF
>15|NA|TRBV5-1|TRBJ1-3
CASSLVGRRGNTIYF
>14|TRBD1|TRBV28|TRBJ1-1
CASIRDRTTTEAFF
>14|NA|TRBV18|TRBJ1-1
CASSPGRGYTEAFF
>14|NA|TRBV6-6|TRBJ1-2
CASSLGGSKDGYTF
>12|NA|TRBV19|TRBJ2-3
CASSRFGDTQYF
>16|TRBD1|TRBV18|TRBJ1-6
CASSPDGQGSNSPLHF
>13|NA|TRBV29-1|TRBJ1-2
CSVVPGLDYGYTF